Each of the 6 T cell receptor beta chains below was sequenced from the same sample in a study of OX40 agonist ivuxolimab in advanced cancers. Clones were read by immunoSEQ multiplex PCR, and TCRdb kept only the in-frame ones, dropping some. The sample lists about 82,000 clones, around 78% occurring once. Sequenced material: CD4+ or CD8+ T cells sorted from blood, taken in a trial of the OX40 agonist ivuxolimab. These receptors originate from an adult with an advanced solid tumor such as melanoma, head and neck, liver or kidney cancer.

This chain connects TRBV4-2 to TRBJ2-7, with D perhaps matching TRBD1 (6 bases). The CDR3 runs 15 residues. Looked up from germline, CDR1 is LGHNA and CDR2 is YNFKEQ. The V end lost 1 base, the J end lost 3 bases, and 13 bases lay between the germline ends. The CDR3 nucleotides read TGTGCCAGCAGCCAAGGGACAGCTCAGGGCTACGAGCAGTACTTC. It translates to CASSQGTAQGYEQYF.

The V call is TRBV30, the J call TRBJ1-4; weak D call: TRBD1 (5 bases). Looked up from germline, CDR1 is GTSNPN and CDR2 is SVGIG (reference sequence). The CDR3 spans 16 residues. V lost 8 bases to trimming and J lost 0 bases, with 19 bases between them. The CDR3 reads CASSQLTGATNEKLFF. The CDR3 coding sequence is TGTGCCAGCAGTCAACTCACAGGCGCAACTAATGAAAAACTGTTTTTT.

This rearrangement joins TRBV5-1 to TRBJ1-5, with D unresolved. This CDR3 region has 15 residues. Trimming took 4 bases from V and 7 from J, leaving 18 bases between them. The germline V gene has CDR1 SGHRS and CDR2 YFSETQ. CDR3 sequence (DNA): TGCGCCAGCAGCCTTACCCCCCGGGGTGACCAGCCCCAGCATTTT. Translating it yields CASSLTPRGDQPQHF.

A word on this clone: This CDR3 is also generated by other DNA sequences in the sample. The V and J genes are TRBV7-2 and TRBJ1-6; D perhaps matches TRBD1 (5 bases). This CDR3 has 16 amino acids. Looked up from germline, CDR1 is SGHTA and CDR2 is FQGNSA. V was clipped by 4 bases and J by 9 bases, with 19 bases between them. The CDR3 region is CASSWDGARGVSPLHF. The CDR3 DNA is TGTGCCAGCAGCTGGGATGGGGCCCGGGGGGTTTCACCCCTCCACTTT.

This clone was detected once. This chain connects TRBV5-4 to TRBJ2-3; 9 bases match TRBD2. Trimming removed 1 base from V and 4 bases from J; junction bases left unmatched: 7. The CDR3 is made up of 16 amino acids. Germline V CDR1 and CDR2: SGHNT, YYREEE (reference sequence). This chain's CDR3 is CASSLRAGGSADTQYF. CDR3 nucleotides: TGTGCCAGCAGCTTGAGGGCGGGGGGGTCGGCAGATACGCAGTATTTT.

The rearrangement joins TRBV7-8 to TRBJ2-7; 9 positions match TRBD2. This CDR3 contains 15 residues. V dropped 5 bases and J dropped 3; count of bases not matched to a gene: 8. The germline V gene has CDR1 SGHVS and CDR2 FQNEAQ. This CDR3 is CASSTLAGYRYEQYF. Written as DNA, the CDR3 is TGTGCCAGCAGCACACTAGCGGGCTATCGCTACGAGCAGTACTTC.